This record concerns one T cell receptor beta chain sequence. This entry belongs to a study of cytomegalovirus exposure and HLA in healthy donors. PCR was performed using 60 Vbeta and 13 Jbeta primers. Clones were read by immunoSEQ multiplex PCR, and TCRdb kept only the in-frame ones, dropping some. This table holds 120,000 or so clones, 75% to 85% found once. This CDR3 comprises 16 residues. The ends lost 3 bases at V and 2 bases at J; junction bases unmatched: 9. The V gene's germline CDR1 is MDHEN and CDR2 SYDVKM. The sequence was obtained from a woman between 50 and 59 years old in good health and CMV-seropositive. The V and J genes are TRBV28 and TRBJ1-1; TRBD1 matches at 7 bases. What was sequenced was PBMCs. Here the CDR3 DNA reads TGTGCCAGCAGTTTTGGCCGGGCAGGGGGAAACACTGAAGCTTTCTTT. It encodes CASSFGRAGGNTEAFF.